One sample yielded the 8 T cell receptor beta chains listed below, sequenced in a study of shared clonotypes between healthy human individuals. The data were produced by immunoSEQ multiplex PCR, yet TCRdb's version contains in-frame clones alone and is incomplete. This sample yields roughly 2.5 million clones, of which 85% to 95% are seen a single time; 0.13% to 0.15% belongs to the top ten. The sequenced sample consisted of naive CD4+ T cells sorted from blood. Subset: CD45RA+ positively selected. These receptors all come from a man aged 18 to 29 in good health.

This clone showed up just once. The chain uses TRBV5-1 and TRBJ2-3, with no clear D. Germline lookup yields CDR1 SGHRS and CDR2 YFSETQ. The V and J ends lost 4 bases and 3 bases respectively, with 15 bases between them. The length of the CDR3 is 15 residues. The CDR3 region has the DNA TGCGCCAGCAGCCCCCCCTCTTGGCGGACAGATACGCAGTATTTT. Protein: CASSPPSWRTDTQYF.

This chain joins TRBV7-8 and TRBJ2-1; D is uncertain. V lost 5 bases to trimming and J lost 6 bases, with 14 bases between them. The CDR3 consists of 14 residues. From germline, CDR1 is SGHVS and CDR2 FQNEAQ. The DNA of the CDR3 is TGTGCCAGCAGCATAATCGGGCAGGTCAATGAGCAGTTCTTC. It specifies CASSIIGQVNEQFF.

The chain links TRBV10-3 to TRBJ2-3; 8 positions agree with TRBD1. This CDR3 is 16 amino acids long. With V trimmed by 4 bases and J by 0 bases, 6 bases remained unmatched. CDR1 is ENHRY and CDR2 is SYGVKD in the germline V gene. The CDR3 is CAISGSTGVSTDTQYF. CDR3 DNA sequence: TGTGCCATCAGTGGTTCGACAGGGGTGAGCACAGATACGCAGTATTTT.

This rearrangement joins TRBV7-9 to TRBJ1-3, with D perhaps matching TRBD1 (6 bases). Germline assignment: CDR1 SEHNR and CDR2 FQNEAQ (reference sequence). This CDR3 is 16 amino acids long. V was shortened by 0 bases and J by 2 bases, with 11 bases between the two germline ends. The CDR3 bases are TGTGCCAGCAGCTTAGCTGGGGCAGGGGCTGGAAACACCATATATTTT. It specifies CASSLAGAGAGNTIYF.

The chain employs TRBV11-2 and TRBJ2-7; 8 bases align to TRBD1. CDR3 length: 14 amino acids. Per germline, CDR1 SGHAT and CDR2 FQNNGV. The ends lost 3 bases at V and 5 bases at J; junction bases unmatched: 6. CDR3 sequence reads: CASSFGGQGHEQYF. In nucleotides, the CDR3 is TGTGCCAGCAGCTTTGGTGGACAGGGCCACGAGCAGTACTTC.

In regard to this clone: The sample holds other DNA sequences that translate to the same CDR3. CDR3 sequence (DNA): TGTGCCAGCTCAAGACAGGGGAGCACAGATACGCAGTATTTT. Its protein is CASSRQGSTDTQYF. The gene calls are TRBV18 and TRBJ2-3, with 8 bases lining up with TRBD1. The CDR3 runs to 14 residues. V gave up 5 bases and J gave up 0 bases; unmatched junction bases: 1. The germline V gene has CDR1 KGHSH and CDR2 LQKENI. The whole variable domain, filled in from reference TRBV18 and TRBJ2-3, reads NAGVMQNPRHLVRRRGQEARLRCSPMKGHSHVYWYRQLPEEGLKFMVYLQKENIIDESGMPKERFSAEFPKEGPSILRIQQVVRGDSAAYFCASSRQGSTDTQYFGPGTRLTVL.

The chain employs TRBV9 and TRBJ1-1; D gene ambiguous. Trimming pared 0 bases from V and 0 bases from J, leaving 6 bases between. This CDR3 is 14 amino acids long. Germline loops: CDR1 SGDLS, CDR2 YYNGEE. The CDR3 nucleotides are TGTGCCAGCAGCGTAGCTACTCTGAACACTGAAGCTTTCTTT. It translates to CASSVATLNTEAFF.

The rearrangement links TRBV27 to TRBJ2-7; 7 bases are a match to TRBD2. After removal of 2 bases from V and 4 bases from J, the junction contained 5 bases not matched to a gene. There are 14 residues in the CDR3. CDR1 and CDR2 from the germline V gene are MNHEY and SMNVEV (reference sequence). CDR3 DNA: TGTGCCAGCAGTTTAGGGGGGGAGCGGTACGAGCAGTACTTC. It encodes CASSLGGERYEQYF.